This TCR beta chain stems from a study of T cell responses to AZD1222 COVID-19 vaccine (dated by TCRdb to about 2021). Context from the whole study: AZD1222 recipients whose second dose came at about 4 weeks and those whose second dose came at about 12 weeks were combined into one group, since spike-specific TCR depth and breadth did not differ between the two schedules. Enrollment into the trials was organized by age into subgroups of 18-55, 56-69 and 70-plus years, and those subgroups contained roughly 160, 29 and 62 TCR-sequenced participants, respectively. A total of 230 to 250 trial participants underwent TCR sequencing, of whom roughly 210 had received two doses of AZD1222 and approximately 26 had received two doses of the MenACWY control vaccine.

The CDR3 regions of human TCRbeta chains were analyzed by immunosequencing. The original methods were these. Repertoire TCRs were checked for matches against a reference library of SARS-CoV-2-specific TCRs that had been generated using the MIRA antigen-specificity platform. Breadth was defined as the fraction of unique TCRs that were SARS-CoV-2-associated, and depth was defined as the fraction of total T cells that were SARS-CoV-2-associated. Each spike-specific TCR was assigned to its reactive spike region and to a CD4 or CD8 class using the MIRA data. Log10-transformed breadth and depth values were compared by one-way ANOVA with Sidak's multiple comparisons tests. TCRdb took over this immuneACCESS table, retaining in-frame rearrangements with V and J assigned. Such tables are incomplete; in checked studies, under half of the missing clones stem from an unresolved V gene, and the remainder is unexplained. V and J calls and clone size follow that table, whereas D and trimming were derived from the DNA. Present in this sample are under 200,000 clones, approximately 91% of which were seen just once. More than 5% of the sample comes from the top ten.

As regards this clone: Its antigen is still unknown. Base-call qualities are not available, and no considerably larger clone is one nucleotide away. Additional DNA sequences in this sample encode the identical CDR3.

The CDR3 starts with the cysteine, ends with the phenylalanine, and has 13 residues. The sequence is cut down to CDR3 DNA, 39 bases in frame from base 1. V is shortened by 2 bases, J by 2 bases, and the region joining them spans 4 bases. From a lookup of the germline V gene, CDR1 and CDR2 are MNHNS and SASEGT. Findings and caveats that apply to the study as a whole: Conclusions about previously exposed vaccinees were limited because only a handful of AZD1222 recipients were SARS-CoV-2 seropositive at baseline. No day 14 peak-response samples were available, so repertoires were characterized only after the peak T cell response. In the small 56-69-year group, the increase in depth fell short of significance, most likely because of low power. Vaccine-associated CD4 TCRs spanned the whole spike protein, with dominant responses in regions 160-218 and 743-854. Participants were mostly white British, with more females than males. The authors suggested clonal diversity may have been underestimated. After two AZD1222 doses, both the breadth and the depth of spike-specific TCRs were significantly higher than at day 0 and than in MenACWY recipients. Reportedly, close to half of the unique spike-specific TCRs recognized epitopes lying outside the regions that are mutated in the B.1.351 and B.1.1.7 variants.

What this sample's time point label stands for: baseline before first vaccination. Vaccinee samples came from UK trials COV001 and COV002, including a single-blind randomized controlled phase 2/3 trial of AZD1222 (ChAdOx1 nCoV-19) in healthy adults. For TCRbeta chain sequencing, PBMC samples were collected from trial participants at day 0 and at day 28 after the second dose. Material: peripheral blood, obtained on day 0 of AZD1222 vaccination. The receptor chain draws on TRBV6-1 and TRBJ1-5; no D gene call is confident. The source of this sequence is an adult in good health. The DNA sequence is as follows: TGTGCCAGCAGTGAAAGAGGCAATCAGCCCCAGCATTTT. This yields the protein CASSERGNQPQHF.